This TCR beta chain was identified during a study of cytomegalovirus exposure and HLA in healthy donors. Broader study findings: In vitro testing confirmed a few CMV-associated chains as specific for CMV antigens. Most sequenced TCRs were rare (though some public TCRs occurred in many donors). The study listed approximately 160 cytomegalovirus-associated TCR beta chains.

The donors formed part of the approximately 110-subject validation cohort, distinct from the 666-subject first cohort. Libraries were prepared by immunoSEQ multiplex PCR; TCRdb keeps only in-frame clonotypes and omits some of them. Among some 160,000 clones listed, more than 70% were seen once. V dropped 8 bases and J dropped 1; count of bases not matched to a gene: 10. The CDR3 has 15 amino acids. Germline V gene lookup returns CDR1 MNHEY and CDR2 SMNVEV (reference sequence). On this clone: Its antigen remains unknown.

The receptor's source is a man aged 18 to 30 in good health and CMV-seronegative. This sequence joins TRBV27 and TRBJ1-1; TRBD1 matches at 7 bases. The sample was PBMCs. CDR3 loop: CASGETGYSNTEAFF. For the CDR3, the DNA is TGTGCCAGCGGCGAGACAGGGTACTCGAACACTGAAGCTTTCTTT.